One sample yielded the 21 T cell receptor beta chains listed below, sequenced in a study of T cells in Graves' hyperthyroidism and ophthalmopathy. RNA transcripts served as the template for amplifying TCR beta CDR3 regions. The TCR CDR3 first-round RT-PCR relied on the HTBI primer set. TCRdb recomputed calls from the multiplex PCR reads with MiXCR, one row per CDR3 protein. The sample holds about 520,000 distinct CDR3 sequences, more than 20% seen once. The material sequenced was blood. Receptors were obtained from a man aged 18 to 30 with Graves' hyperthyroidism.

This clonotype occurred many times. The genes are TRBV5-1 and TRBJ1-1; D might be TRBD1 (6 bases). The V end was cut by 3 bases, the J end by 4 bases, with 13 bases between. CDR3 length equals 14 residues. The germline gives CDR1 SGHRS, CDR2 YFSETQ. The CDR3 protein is CASSSGHGVTEAFF. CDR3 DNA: TGCGCCAGCAGCTCGGGACACGGGGTCACTGAAGCTTTCTTT.

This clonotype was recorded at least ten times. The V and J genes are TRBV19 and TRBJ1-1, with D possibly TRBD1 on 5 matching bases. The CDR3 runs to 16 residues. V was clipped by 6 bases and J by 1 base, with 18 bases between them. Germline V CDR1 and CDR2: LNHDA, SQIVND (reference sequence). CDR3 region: CASSHLIRARNTEAFF. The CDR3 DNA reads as TGTGCCAGTAGCCATTTAATCAGGGCCCGGAACACTGAAGCTTTCTTT. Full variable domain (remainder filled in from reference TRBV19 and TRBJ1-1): DGGITQSPKYLFRKEGQNVTLSCEQNLNHDAMYWYRQDPGQGLRLIYYSQIVNDFQKGDIAEGYSVSREKKESFPLTVTSAQKNPTAFYLCASSHLIRARNTEAFFGQGTRLTVV.

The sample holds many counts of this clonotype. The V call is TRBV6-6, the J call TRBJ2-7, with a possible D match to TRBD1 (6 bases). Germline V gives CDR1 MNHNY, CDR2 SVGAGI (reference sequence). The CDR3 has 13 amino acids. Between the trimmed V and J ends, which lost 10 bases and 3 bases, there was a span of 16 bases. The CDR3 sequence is CATLTQTGYEQYF. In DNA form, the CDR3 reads TGTGCCACACTCACGCAGACAGGCTACGAGCAGTACTTC.

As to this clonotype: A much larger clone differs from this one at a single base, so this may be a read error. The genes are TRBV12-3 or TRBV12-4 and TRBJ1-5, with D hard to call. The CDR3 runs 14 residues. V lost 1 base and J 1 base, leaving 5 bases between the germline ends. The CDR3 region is CASSLVWSNQPQHF. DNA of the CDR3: TGTGCCAGCAGTTTAGTCTGGAGCAATCAGCCCCAGCATTTT.

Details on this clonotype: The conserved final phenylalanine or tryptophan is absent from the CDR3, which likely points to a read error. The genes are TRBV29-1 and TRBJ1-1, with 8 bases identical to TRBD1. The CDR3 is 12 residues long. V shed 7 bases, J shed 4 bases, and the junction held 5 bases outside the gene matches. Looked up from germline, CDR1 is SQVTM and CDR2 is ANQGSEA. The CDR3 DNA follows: TGCAGCGACGGACAGGGTGGCACTGAAGCTTTCTTG. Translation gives CSDGQGGTEAFL.

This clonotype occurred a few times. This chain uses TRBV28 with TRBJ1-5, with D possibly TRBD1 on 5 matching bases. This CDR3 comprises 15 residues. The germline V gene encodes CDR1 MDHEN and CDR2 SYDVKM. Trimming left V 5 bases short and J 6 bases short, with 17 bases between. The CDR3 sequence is CASSLRGVRSQPQHF. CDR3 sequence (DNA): TGTGCCAGCAGTCTAAGAGGGGTTCGGAGTCAGCCCCAGCATTTT.

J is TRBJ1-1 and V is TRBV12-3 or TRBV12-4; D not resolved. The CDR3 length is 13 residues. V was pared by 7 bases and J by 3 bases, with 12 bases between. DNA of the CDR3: TGTGCCAGCACAGTACGTACAGACACTGAAGCTTTCTTT. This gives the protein CASTVRTDTEAFF.

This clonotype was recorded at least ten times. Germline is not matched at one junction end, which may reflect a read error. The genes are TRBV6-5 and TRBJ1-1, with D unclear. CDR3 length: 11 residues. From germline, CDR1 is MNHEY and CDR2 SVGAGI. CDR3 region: CASSDSEKAFF. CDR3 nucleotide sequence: TGTGCCAGCAGTGACTCGGAGAAGGCTTTCTTT.

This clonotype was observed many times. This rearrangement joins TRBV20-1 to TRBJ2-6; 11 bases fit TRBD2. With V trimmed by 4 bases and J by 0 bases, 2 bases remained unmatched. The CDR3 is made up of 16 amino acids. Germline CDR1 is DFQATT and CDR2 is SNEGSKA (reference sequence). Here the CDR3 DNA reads TGCAGTGCTATTAGCGGGGGGGTCTCTGGGGCCAACGTCCTGACTTTC. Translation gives CSAISGGVSGANVLTF.

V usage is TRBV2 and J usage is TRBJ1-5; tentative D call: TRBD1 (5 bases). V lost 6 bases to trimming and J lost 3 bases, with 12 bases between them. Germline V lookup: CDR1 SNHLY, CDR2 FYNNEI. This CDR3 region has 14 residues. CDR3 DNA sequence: TGTGCCAGCAGAGAACGACAGATCAATCAGCCCCAGCATTTT. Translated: CASRERQINQPQHF.

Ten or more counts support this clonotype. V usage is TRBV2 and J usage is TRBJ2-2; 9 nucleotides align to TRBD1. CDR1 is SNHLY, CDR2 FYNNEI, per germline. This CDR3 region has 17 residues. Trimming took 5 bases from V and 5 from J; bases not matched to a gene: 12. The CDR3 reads CASSYPRDRVATGELFF. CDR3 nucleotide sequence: TGTGCCAGCAGTTATCCTCGGGACAGGGTTGCGACCGGGGAGCTGTTTTTT.

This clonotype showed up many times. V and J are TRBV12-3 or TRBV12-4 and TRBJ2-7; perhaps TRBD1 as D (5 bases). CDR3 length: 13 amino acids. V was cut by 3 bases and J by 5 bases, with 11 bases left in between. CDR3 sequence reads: CASSLSGRNEQYF. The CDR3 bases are TGTGCCAGCAGTTTGTCAGGGCGCAACGAGCAGTACTTC.

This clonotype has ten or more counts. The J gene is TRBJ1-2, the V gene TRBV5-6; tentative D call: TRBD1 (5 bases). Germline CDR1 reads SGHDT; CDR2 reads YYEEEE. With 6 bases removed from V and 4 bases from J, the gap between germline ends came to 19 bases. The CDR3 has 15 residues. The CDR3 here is CASNQGPGILYGYTF. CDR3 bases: TGTGCCAGCAACCAAGGCCCAGGGATTCTCTATGGCTACACCTTC. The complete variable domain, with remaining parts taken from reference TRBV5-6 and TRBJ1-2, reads DAGVTQSPTHLIKTRGQQVTLRCSPKSGHDTVSWYQQALGQGPQFIFQYYEEEERQRGNFPDRFSGHQFPNYSSELNVNALLLGDSALYLCASNQGPGILYGYTFGSGTRLTVV.

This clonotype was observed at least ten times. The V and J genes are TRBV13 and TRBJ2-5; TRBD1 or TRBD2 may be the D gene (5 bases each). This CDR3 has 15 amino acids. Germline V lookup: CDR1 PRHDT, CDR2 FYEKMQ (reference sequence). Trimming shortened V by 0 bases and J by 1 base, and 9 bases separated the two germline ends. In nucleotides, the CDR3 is TGTGCCAGCAGCTTAGGAGGGGACCGCCAAGAGACCCAGTACTTC. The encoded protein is CASSLGGDRQETQYF.

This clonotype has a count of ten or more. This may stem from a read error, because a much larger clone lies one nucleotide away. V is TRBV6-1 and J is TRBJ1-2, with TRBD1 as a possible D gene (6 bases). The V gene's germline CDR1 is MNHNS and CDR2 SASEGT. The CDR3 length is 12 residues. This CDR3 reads CASRAGGTGYAF. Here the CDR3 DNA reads TGTGCCAGCAGGGCGGGGGGCACTGGCTACGCCTTC.

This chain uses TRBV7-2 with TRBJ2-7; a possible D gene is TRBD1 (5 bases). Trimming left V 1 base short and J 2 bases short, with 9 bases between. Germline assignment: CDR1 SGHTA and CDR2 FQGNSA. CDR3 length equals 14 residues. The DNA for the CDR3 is TGTGCCAGCAGCTTAGAAGGGGCACCCTACGAGCAGTACTTC. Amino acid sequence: CASSLEGAPYEQYF.

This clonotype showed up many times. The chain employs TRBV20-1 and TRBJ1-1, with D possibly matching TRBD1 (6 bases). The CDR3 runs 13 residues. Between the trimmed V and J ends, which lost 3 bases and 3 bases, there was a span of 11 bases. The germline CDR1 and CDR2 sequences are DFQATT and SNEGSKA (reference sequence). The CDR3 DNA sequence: TGCAGTGCTAGGCACGGGGGCGACACTGAAGCTTTCTTT. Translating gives CSARHGGDTEAFF.

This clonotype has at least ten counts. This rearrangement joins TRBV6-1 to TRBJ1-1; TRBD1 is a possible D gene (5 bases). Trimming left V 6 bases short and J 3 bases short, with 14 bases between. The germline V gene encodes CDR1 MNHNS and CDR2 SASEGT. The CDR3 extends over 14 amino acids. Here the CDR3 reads CASSETQGDTEAFF. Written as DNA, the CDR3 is TGTGCCAGCAGCGAGACCCAGGGAGACACTGAAGCTTTCTTT.

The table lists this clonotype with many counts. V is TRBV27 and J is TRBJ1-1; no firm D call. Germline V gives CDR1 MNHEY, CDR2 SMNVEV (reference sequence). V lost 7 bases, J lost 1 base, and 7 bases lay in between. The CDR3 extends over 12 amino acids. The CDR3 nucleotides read TGTGCCAGCAAGGAGGGGAACACTGAAGCTTTCTTT. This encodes CASKEGNTEAFF.

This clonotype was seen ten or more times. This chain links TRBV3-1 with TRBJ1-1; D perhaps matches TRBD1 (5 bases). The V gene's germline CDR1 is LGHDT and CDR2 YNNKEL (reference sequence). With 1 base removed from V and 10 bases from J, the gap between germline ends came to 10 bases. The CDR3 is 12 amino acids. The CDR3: CASSQGGRGAFF. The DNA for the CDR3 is TGTGCCAGCAGCCAAGGGGGGAGGGGAGCTTTCTTT. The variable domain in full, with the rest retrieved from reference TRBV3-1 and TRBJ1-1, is DTAVSQTPKYLVTQMGNDKSIKCEQNLGHDTMYWYKQDSKKFLKIMFSYNNKELIINETVPNRFSPKSPDKAHLNLHINSLELGDSAVYFCASSQGGRGAFFGQGTRLTVV.

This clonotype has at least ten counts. The CDR3 DNA reads TGTGCCTGGAGTGATGATGTGAACACTGAAGCTTTCTTT. Its protein is CAWSDDVNTEAFF. The chain employs TRBV30 and TRBJ1-1, with D unresolved. The V end lost 1 base, the J end lost 0 bases, and 6 bases lay between the germline ends. This CDR3 is built from 13 residues. Looked up from germline, CDR1 is GTSNPN and CDR2 is SVGIG (reference sequence).